This TCR beta chain was sequenced during a study of blood T cell repertoires in COVID-19. For the study at large: Donors in the United States, Italy and Spain gave samples during acute or convalescent COVID-19. T cells, B-cell-depleted T cells, or PBMCs provided the cDNA or gDNA that served as material.

The CDR3 covers 14 residues. CDR1 is LGHDT, CDR2 YNNKEL, per germline (reference sequence). Trimming took off 1 base at V and 3 bases at J, with 10 bases between the two ends. Per the original methods: Reference gene primer amplification gave nucleated cell count estimates. Profiling relied on immunoSEQ multiplex PCR, and the TCRdb table lists in-frame clones only, not all of them. The V and J calls and the clone size are those of that table, but D and trimming were determined from the DNA. The sample has 180,000 or so clones, over 75% seen once; the top ten hold over 2.5%. Sequenced sample: peripheral blood. The V gene is TRBV3-1 (or the pseudogene TRBV3-2), the J gene TRBJ2-7, with a possible D match to TRBD2 (5 bases). The clonotype originates from a man aged 55 to 70 with acute or convalescent COVID-19. CDR3: CASSQASRDYEQYF. CDR3 DNA sequence: TGTGCCAGCAGCCAAGCTAGCCGAGACTACGAGCAGTACTTC.